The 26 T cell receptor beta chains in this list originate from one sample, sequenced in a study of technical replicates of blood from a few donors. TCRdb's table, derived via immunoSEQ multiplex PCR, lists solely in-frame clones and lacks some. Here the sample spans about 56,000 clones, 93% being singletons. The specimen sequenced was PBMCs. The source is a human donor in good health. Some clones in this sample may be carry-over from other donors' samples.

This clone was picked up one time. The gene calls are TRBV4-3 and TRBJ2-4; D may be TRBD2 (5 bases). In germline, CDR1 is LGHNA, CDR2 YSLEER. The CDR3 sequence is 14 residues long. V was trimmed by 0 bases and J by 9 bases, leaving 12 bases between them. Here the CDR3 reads CASSQDRWRPIQYF. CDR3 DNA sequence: TGCGCCAGCAGCCAAGATCGCTGGAGGCCCATTCAGTACTTC.

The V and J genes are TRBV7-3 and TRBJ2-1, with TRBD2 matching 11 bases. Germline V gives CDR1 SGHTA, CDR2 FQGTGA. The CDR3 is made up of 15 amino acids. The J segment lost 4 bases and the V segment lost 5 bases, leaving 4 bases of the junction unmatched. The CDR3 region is CASSPGTSGYNEQFF. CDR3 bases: TGTGCCAGCAGCCCAGGGACTAGCGGTTACAATGAGCAGTTCTTC. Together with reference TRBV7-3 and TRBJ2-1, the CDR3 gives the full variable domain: GAGVSQTPSNKVTEKGKYVELRCDPISGHTALYWYRQSLGQGPEFLIYFQGTGAADDSGLPNDRFFAVRPEGSVSTLKIQRTERGDSAVYLCASSPGTSGYNEQFFGPGTRLTVL.

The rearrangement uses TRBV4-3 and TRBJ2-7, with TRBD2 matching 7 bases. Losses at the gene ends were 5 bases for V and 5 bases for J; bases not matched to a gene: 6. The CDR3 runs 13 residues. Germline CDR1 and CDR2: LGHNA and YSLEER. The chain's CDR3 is CASSSPGRNEQYF. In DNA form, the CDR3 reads TGCGCCAGCAGCAGTCCCGGGAGGAACGAGCAGTACTTC.

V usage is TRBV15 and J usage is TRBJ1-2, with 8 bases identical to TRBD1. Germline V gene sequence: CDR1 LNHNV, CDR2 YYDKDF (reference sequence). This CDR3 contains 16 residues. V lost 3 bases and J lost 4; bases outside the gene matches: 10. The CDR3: CATSRSGTGSIYGYTF. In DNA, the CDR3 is TGTGCCACCAGCAGGTCCGGGACAGGTTCGATCTATGGCTACACCTTC.

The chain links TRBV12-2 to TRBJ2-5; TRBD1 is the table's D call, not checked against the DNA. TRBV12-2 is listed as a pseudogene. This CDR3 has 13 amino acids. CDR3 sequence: CASHLQGEETQYF. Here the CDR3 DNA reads TGTGCAAGTCACCTACAGGGGGAAGAGACCCAGTACTTC.

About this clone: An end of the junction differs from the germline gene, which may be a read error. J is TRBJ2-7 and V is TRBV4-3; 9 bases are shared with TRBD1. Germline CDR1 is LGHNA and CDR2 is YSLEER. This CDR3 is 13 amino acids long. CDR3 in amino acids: CASSKEDRGRQYF. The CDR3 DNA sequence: TGCGCCAGCAGCAAAGAGGACAGGGGCAGGCAGTACTTC.

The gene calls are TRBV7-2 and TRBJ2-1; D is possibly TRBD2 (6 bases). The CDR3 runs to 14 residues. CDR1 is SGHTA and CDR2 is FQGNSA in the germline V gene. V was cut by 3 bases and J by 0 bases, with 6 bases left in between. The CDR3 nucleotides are TGTGCCAGCAGCTTTAGCGGCTCCTACAATGAGCAGTTCTTC. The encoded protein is CASSFSGSYNEQFF.

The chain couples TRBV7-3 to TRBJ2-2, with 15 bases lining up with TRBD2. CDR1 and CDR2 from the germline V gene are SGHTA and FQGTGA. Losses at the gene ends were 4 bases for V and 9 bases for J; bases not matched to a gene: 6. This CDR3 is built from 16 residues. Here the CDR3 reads CASSSRTSGGARELFF. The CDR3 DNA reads TGTGCCAGCAGCTCCAGGACTAGCGGGGGGGCCCGGGAGCTGTTTTTT.

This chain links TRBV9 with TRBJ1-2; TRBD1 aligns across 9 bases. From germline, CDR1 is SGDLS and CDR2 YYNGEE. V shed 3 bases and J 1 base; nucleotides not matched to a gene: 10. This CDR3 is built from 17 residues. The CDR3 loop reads CASSEDRGGGFNYGYTF. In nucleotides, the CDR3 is TGTGCCAGCAGCGAAGACAGGGGGGGCGGATTTAACTATGGCTACACCTTC.

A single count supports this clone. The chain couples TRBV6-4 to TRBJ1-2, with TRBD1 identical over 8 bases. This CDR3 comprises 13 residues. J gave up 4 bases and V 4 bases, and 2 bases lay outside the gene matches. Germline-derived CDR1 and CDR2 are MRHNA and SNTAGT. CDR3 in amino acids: CASSGGTGYGYTF. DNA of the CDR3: TGTGCCAGCAGTGGGGGGACAGGCTATGGCTACACCTTC.

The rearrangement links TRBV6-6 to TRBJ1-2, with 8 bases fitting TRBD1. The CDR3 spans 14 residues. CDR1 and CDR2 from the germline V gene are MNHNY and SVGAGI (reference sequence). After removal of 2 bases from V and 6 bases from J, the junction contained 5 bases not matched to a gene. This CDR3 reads CASSYRLTGDGYTF. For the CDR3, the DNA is TGTGCCAGCAGTTACCGCCTGACAGGGGATGGCTACACCTTC.

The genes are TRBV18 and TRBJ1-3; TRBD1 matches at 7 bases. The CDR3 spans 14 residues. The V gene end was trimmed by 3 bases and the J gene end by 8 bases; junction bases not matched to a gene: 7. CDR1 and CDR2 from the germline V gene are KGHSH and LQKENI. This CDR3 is CASSPGTAGDTIYF. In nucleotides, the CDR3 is TGTGCCAGCTCACCCGGGACAGCCGGCGACACCATATATTTT.

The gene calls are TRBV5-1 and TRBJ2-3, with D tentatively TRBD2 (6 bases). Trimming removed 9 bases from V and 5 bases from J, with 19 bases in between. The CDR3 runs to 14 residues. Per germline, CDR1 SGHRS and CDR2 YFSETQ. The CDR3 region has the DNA TGCGCCACCCAAGGGCCTAGCGCTGAAGATACGCAGTATTTT. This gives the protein CATQGPSAEDTQYF.

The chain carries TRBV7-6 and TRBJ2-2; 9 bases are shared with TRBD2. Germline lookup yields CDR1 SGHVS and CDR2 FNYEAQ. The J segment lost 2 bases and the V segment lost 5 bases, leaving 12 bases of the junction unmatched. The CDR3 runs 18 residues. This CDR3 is CASSPRGSGGSNTGELFF. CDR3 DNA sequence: TGTGCCAGCAGCCCCCGGGGTAGCGGGGGTAGCAACACCGGGGAGCTGTTTTTT.

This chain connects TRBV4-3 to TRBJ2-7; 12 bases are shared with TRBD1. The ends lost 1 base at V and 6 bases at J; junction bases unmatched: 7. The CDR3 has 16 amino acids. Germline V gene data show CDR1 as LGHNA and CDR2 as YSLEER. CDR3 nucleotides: TGCGCCAGCAGCCAAGGAGGGACAGGGGGCAGTGGCGAGCAGTACTTC. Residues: CASSQGGTGGSGEQYF.

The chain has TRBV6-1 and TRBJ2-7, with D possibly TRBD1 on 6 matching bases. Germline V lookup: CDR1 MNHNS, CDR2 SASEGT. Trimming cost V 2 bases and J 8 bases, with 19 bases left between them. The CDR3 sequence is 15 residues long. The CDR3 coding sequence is TGTGCCAGCAGTGAATTGGTAGTGGGGGCAGCCAAGCAGTACTTC. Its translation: CASSELVVGAAKQYF.

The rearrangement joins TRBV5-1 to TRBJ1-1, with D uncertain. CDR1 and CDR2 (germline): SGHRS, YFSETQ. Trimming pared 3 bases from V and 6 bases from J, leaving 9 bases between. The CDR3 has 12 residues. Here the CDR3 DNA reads TGCGCCAGCAGCTGGGGAGATTCTGAAGCTTTCTTT. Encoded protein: CASSWGDSEAFF.

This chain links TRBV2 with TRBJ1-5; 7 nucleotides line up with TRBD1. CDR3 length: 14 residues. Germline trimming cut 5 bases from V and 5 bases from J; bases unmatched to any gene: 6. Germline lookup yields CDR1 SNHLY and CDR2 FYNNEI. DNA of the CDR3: TGTGCCAGCAGTAATTCAGGGGGAGATCAGCCCCAGCATTTT. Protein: CASSNSGGDQPQHF. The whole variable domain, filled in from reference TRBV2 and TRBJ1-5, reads EPEVTQTPSHQVTQMGQEVILRCVPISNHLYFYWYRQILGQKVEFLVSFYNNEISEKSEIFDDQFSVERPDGSNFTLKIRSTKLEDSAMYFCASSNSGGDQPQHFGDGTRLSIL.

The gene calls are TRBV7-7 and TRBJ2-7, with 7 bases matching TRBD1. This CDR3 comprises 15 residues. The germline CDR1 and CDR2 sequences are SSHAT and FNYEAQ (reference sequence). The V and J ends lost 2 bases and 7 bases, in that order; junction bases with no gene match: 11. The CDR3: CASSLKQGPGAEQYF. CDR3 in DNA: TGTGCCAGCAGCTTAAAACAGGGGCCAGGGGCTGAGCAGTACTTC. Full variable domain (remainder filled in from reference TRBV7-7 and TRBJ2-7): GAGVSQSPRYKVTKRGQDVTLRCDPISSHATLYWYQQALGQGPEFLTYFNYEAQPDKSGLPSDRFSAERPEGSISTLTIQRTEQRDSAMYRCASSLKQGPGAEQYFGPGTRLTVT.

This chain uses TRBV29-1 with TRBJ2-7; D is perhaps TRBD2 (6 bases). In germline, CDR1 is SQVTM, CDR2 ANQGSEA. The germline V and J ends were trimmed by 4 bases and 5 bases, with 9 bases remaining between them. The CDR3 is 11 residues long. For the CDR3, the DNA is TGCAGCGTTGTTTGGGGGGACGAGCAGTACTTC. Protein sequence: CSVVWGDEQYF.

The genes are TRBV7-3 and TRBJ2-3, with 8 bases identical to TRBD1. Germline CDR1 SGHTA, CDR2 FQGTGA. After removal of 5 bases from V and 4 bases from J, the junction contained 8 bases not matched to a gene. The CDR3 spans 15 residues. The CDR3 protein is CASSPQTGVADTQYF. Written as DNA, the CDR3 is TGTGCCAGCAGCCCTCAGACAGGGGTGGCAGATACGCAGTATTTT.

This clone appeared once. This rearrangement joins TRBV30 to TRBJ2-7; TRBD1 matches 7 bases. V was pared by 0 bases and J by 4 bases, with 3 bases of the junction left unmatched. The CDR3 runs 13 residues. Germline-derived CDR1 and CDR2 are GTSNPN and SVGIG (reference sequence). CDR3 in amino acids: CAWSVNRGYEQYF. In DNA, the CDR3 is TGTGCCTGGAGTGTAAACAGGGGTTACGAGCAGTACTTC. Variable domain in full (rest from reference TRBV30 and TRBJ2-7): SQTIHQWPATLVQPVGSPLSLECTVEGTSNPNLYWYRQAAGRGLQLLFYSVGIGQISSEVPQNLSASRPQDRQFILSSKKLLLSDSGFYLCAWSVNRGYEQYFGPGTRLTVT.

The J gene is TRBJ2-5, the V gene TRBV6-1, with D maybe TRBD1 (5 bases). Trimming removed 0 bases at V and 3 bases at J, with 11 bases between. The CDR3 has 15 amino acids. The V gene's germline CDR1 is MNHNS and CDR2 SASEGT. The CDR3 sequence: CASSEAGAGKETQYF. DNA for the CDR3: TGTGCCAGCAGTGAAGCAGGGGCAGGGAAAGAGACCCAGTACTTC.

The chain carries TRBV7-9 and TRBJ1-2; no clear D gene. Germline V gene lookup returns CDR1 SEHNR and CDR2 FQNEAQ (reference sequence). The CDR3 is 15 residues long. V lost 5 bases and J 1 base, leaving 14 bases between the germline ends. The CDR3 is CASSPIPGDNYGYTF. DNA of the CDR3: TGTGCCAGCAGCCCCATTCCCGGAGATAACTATGGCTACACCTTC.

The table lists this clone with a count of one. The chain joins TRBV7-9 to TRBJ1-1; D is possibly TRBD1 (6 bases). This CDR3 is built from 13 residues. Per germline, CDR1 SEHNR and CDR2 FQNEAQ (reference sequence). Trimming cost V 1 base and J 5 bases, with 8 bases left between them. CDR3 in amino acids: CASSLDRDTEAFF. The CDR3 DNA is TGTGCCAGCAGCTTAGACAGGGATACTGAAGCTTTCTTT.

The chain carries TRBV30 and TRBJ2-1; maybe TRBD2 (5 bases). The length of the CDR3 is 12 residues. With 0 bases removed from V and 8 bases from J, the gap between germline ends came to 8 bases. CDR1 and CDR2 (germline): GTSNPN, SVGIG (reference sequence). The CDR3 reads CAWSVAGDEQFF. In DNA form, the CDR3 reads TGTGCCTGGAGTGTAGCCGGGGATGAGCAGTTCTTC.